This T cell receptor beta chain comes out of a study of T cells in Graves' hyperthyroidism and ophthalmopathy. The V gene lost 5 bases and the J gene lost 1 base, with 15 bases spanning the gap. The CDR3 runs 17 residues. The germline gives CDR1 MNHNS, CDR2 SASEGT. Diagnoses rested on clinical symptoms, serum thyroxine and TRAb, thyroid ultrasound and orbital computed tomography. PBMCs were sourced from more than 7.5 ml fresh peripheral blood. Note on this clonotype: Antigen unknown.

Findings of the study overall: Most thyroid clonotypes that were expanded above 0.001 also turned up in blood. The authors' 13 V-J model separated ophthalmopathy from stable hyperthyroidism.

What was amplified from RNA transcripts were TCR beta CDR3 regions. The HTBI primer set served for first-round RT-PCR of the TCR CDR3. Via MiXCR, TCRdb re-called the multiplex PCR reads, giving one row per CDR3 protein. Altogether some 700,000 distinct CDR3 sequences are present, 17% being singletons, with the ten largest covering around 15%. Sequenced input: blood. The chain carries TRBV6-1 and TRBJ2-6, with D possibly called TRBD1 or TRBD2 (5 bases each). This TCR came from a man aged 50 or older with Graves' hyperthyroidism. As DNA, the CDR3 is TGTGCCAGCAGTCCGGGACCTAGGCCATCTGGGGCCAACGTCCTGACTTTC. Its translation is CASSPGPRPSGANVLTF.